This entry describes one TCR beta chain. This sample stems from a study of blood T cell repertoires in COVID-19. CDR1 and CDR2 from the germline V gene are LGHNA and YNFKEQ. The CDR3 length is 17 residues. V lost 0 bases and J lost 5; bases outside the gene matches: 10. The table came from immunoSEQ multiplex PCR; TCRdb's copy has only in-frame clones and leaves some out. In the table there are over 150,000 clones, about 80% of which are singletons. Sample: peripheral blood. The rearrangement uses TRBV4-2 and TRBJ2-5; 9 bases are a match to TRBD2. This sequence originates from a woman aged 55-69 years with acute or convalescent COVID-19. The CDR3 DNA reads as TGTGCCAGCAGCCAAGATTATAGCGGGGGAAATAGGGAGACCCAGTACTTC. The encoded protein is CASSQDYSGGNRETQYF.